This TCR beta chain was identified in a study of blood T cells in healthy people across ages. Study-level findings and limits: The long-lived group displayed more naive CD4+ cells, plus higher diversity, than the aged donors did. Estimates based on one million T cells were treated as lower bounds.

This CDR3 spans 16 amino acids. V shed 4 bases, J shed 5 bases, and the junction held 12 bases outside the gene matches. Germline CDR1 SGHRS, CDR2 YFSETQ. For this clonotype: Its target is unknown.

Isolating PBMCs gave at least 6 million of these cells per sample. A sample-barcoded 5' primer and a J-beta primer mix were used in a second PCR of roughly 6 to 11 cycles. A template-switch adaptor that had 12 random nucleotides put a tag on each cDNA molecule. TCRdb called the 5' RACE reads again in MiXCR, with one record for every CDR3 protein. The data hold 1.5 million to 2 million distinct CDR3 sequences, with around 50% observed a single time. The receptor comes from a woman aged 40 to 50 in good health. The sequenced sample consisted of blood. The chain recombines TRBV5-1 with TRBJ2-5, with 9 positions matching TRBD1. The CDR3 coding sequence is TGCGCCAGCAGCCTCGGGACAGGGCCTCTCGGGGAGACCCAGTACTTC. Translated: CASSLGTGPLGETQYF.